These T cell receptor beta chains were read from a single sample in a study of beta chain features in type 1 diabetes. The data were produced by immunoSEQ multiplex PCR, yet TCRdb's version contains in-frame clones alone and is incomplete. The sample contains around 340,000 clones, approximately 9.7% of which appear only once. Sequenced input: central memory CD4+ T cells from blood. Receptor source: a man aged 25 to 45 with type 1 diabetes. CDR3s include the opening cysteine and the closing phenylalanine or tryptophan. The order of the fields is clone size, D gene, V gene, J gene, CDR3 length, CDR3 protein, CDR3 DNA. The D gene is left open where the match is weak. Part of the rows lack a size; the others show once, few, many or a class for expanded clones.

clone_size: few; d_call: -; v_call: TRBV5-6; j_call: TRBJ2-7; cdr3_length: 12; cdr3_aa: CASSSDTYEQYF; cdr3_nt: TGTGCCAGCAGCTCCGATACCTACGAGCAGTACTTC
clone_size: few; d_call: -; v_call: TRBV7-6; j_call: TRBJ2-1; cdr3_length: 12; cdr3_aa: CASSLMFDEQFF; cdr3_nt: TGTGCCAGCAGCTTAATGTTCGATGAGCAGTTCTTC
clone_size: -; d_call: -; v_call: TRBV28; j_call: TRBJ2-1; cdr3_length: 12; cdr3_aa: CASSFLNNEQFF; cdr3_nt: TGTGCCAGCAGTTTCCTAAACAATGAGCAGTTCTTC
clone_size: few; d_call: -; v_call: TRBV10-3; j_call: TRBJ1-1; cdr3_length: 12; cdr3_aa: CAISGLGTEAFF; cdr3_nt: TGTGCCATCAGTGGCCTAGGAACTGAAGCTTTCTTT
clone_size: -; d_call: -; v_call: TRBV27; j_call: TRBJ2-2; cdr3_length: 15; cdr3_aa: CASSLVGANGGELFF; cdr3_nt: TGTGCCAGCAGTTTAGTGGGAGCCAACGGCGGGGAGCTGTTTTTT
clone_size: -; d_call: -; v_call: TRBV5-1; j_call: TRBJ1-3; cdr3_length: 14; cdr3_aa: CASSLDFTGNTIYF; cdr3_nt: TGCGCCAGCAGCTTGGATTTCACTGGAAACACCATATATTTT
clone_size: few; d_call: -; v_call: TRBV11-2; j_call: TRBJ1-5; cdr3_length: 15; cdr3_aa: CASSLAAGSNQPQHF; cdr3_nt: TGTGCCAGCAGCTTAGCGGCAGGTAGCAATCAGCCCCAGCATTTT
clone_size: -; d_call: -; v_call: TRBV5-8; j_call: TRBJ2-6; cdr3_length: 14; cdr3_aa: CASSRTGGANVLTF; cdr3_nt: TGTGCCAGCAGCCGGACCGGCGGGGCCAACGTCCTGACTTTC
clone_size: -; d_call: -; v_call: TRBV7-9; j_call: TRBJ2-3; cdr3_length: 17; cdr3_aa: CASSKSSGTRNTDTQYF; cdr3_nt: TGTGCCAGCAGCAAAAGCTCCGGGACAAGGAACACAGATACGCAGTATTTT
clone_size: many; d_call: TRBD1; v_call: TRBV6-6; j_call: TRBJ2-5; cdr3_length: 15; cdr3_aa: CASSAQQGAYETQYF; cdr3_nt: TGTGCCAGCAGTGCCCAACAGGGGGCCTATGAGACCCAGTACTTC
clone_size: -; d_call: -; v_call: TRBV28; j_call: TRBJ1-5; cdr3_length: 18; cdr3_aa: CASSLRPLDGRNNQPQHF; cdr3_nt: TGTGCCAGCAGTTTACGTCCTTTGGACGGGAGAAACAATCAGCCCCAGCATTTT
clone_size: -; d_call: -; v_call: TRBV28; j_call: TRBJ2-2; cdr3_length: 16; cdr3_aa: CASSSGDRGNTGELFF; cdr3_nt: TGTGCCAGCAGTTCTGGAGACAGAGGCAACACCGGGGAGCTGTTTTTT
clone_size: few; d_call: -; v_call: TRBV6-5; j_call: TRBJ1-2; cdr3_length: 14; cdr3_aa: CASRVLGEANGYTF; cdr3_nt: TGTGCCAGCAGGGTTCTGGGGGAGGCAAATGGCTACACCTTC
clone_size: many; d_call: -; v_call: TRBV7-9; j_call: TRBJ1-1; cdr3_length: 13; cdr3_aa: CASSLPSNTEAFF; cdr3_nt: TGTGCCAGCAGCTTACCCTCGAACACTGAAGCTTTCTTT
clone_size: few; d_call: TRBD2; v_call: TRBV18; j_call: TRBJ2-2; cdr3_length: 16; cdr3_aa: CASSPRLAGDTGELFF; cdr3_nt: TGTGCCAGCTCACCAAGACTAGCGGGGGACACCGGGGAGCTGTTTTTT
clone_size: -; d_call: TRBD2; v_call: TRBV9; j_call: TRBJ2-7; cdr3_length: 16; cdr3_aa: CASSPRPSGEAHEQYF; cdr3_nt: TGTGCCAGCAGCCCGCGACCTAGCGGGGAAGCCCACGAGCAGTACTTC
clone_size: many; d_call: -; v_call: TRBV4-3; j_call: TRBJ1-1; cdr3_length: 16; cdr3_aa: CASSQDIQTANTEAFF; cdr3_nt: TGCGCCAGCAGCCAAGATATACAGACAGCGAACACTGAAGCTTTCTTT
clone_size: few; d_call: -; v_call: TRBV28; j_call: TRBJ2-3; cdr3_length: 15; cdr3_aa: CASSLWGQAPDTQYF; cdr3_nt: TGTGCCAGCAGTTTATGGGGCCAGGCCCCCGATACGCAGTATTTT
clone_size: few; d_call: TRBD1; v_call: TRBV2; j_call: TRBJ1-2; cdr3_length: 15; cdr3_aa: CASDPARQGGYGYTF; cdr3_nt: TGTGCCAGCGACCCGGCTCGACAGGGGGGCTATGGCTACACCTTC
clone_size: -; d_call: TRBD1; v_call: TRBV7-9; j_call: TRBJ1-1; cdr3_length: 13; cdr3_aa: CASSRQGDTEAFF; cdr3_nt: TGTGCCAGCAGCCGTCAGGGGGACACTGAAGCTTTCTTT
clone_size: -; d_call: TRBD2; v_call: TRBV29-1; j_call: TRBJ2-4; cdr3_length: 14; cdr3_aa: CSVVGLAGENIQYF; cdr3_nt: TGCAGCGTTGTTGGTCTAGCGGGGGAAAACATTCAGTACTTC
clone_size: few; d_call: -; v_call: TRBV7-7; j_call: TRBJ2-5; cdr3_length: 14; cdr3_aa: CASSSGPIGETQYF; cdr3_nt: TGTGCTAGCAGCTCGGGCCCAATAGGGGAGACCCAGTACTTC
clone_size: few; d_call: TRBD2; v_call: TRBV5-1; j_call: TRBJ2-3; cdr3_length: 15; cdr3_aa: CASSLASGGVDTQYF; cdr3_nt: TGCGCCAGCAGCTTGGCTAGCGGGGGTGTGGATACGCAGTATTTT
clone_size: few; d_call: TRBD1; v_call: TRBV11-2; j_call: TRBJ1-4; cdr3_length: 16; cdr3_aa: CASSPTGSRNNEKLFF; cdr3_nt: TGTGCCAGCAGCCCGACAGGGAGCCGGAATAATGAAAAACTGTTTTTT
clone_size: -; d_call: -; v_call: TRBV7-9; j_call: TRBJ2-5; cdr3_length: 15; cdr3_aa: CASSLVLADQETQYF; cdr3_nt: TGTGCCAGCAGCTTAGTTCTGGCAGACCAAGAGACCCAGTACTTC
clone_size: -; d_call: TRBD1; v_call: TRBV19; j_call: TRBJ2-1; cdr3_length: 15; cdr3_aa: CASSIKTGSYNEQFF; cdr3_nt: TGTGCCAGTAGTATCAAGACAGGGTCCTACAATGAGCAGTTCTTC
clone_size: few; d_call: -; v_call: TRBV7-7; j_call: TRBJ2-7; cdr3_length: 13; cdr3_aa: CASSSSNSYEQYF; cdr3_nt: TGTGCCAGCAGCTCCTCGAACTCCTACGAGCAGTACTTC